This note documents a single TCR beta chain sequence. Its cognate antigen is unknown. V lost 5 bases and J 6 bases, leaving 11 bases between the germline ends. From germline, CDR1 is SGHVS and CDR2 FNYEAQ. This CDR3 is 12 amino acids long. Analyses pooled second doses at about 4 or about 12 weeks. Sequencing was performed with immunoSEQ multiplex PCR; in TCRdb, only in-frame clones are kept and a portion is missing. The sample lists about 90,000 clones; 85% to 90% were seen once. The data were obtained in a study of T cell responses to AZD1222 COVID-19 vaccine. Findings and limits, study-wide: Of spike-specific TCRs, nearly half reportedly target regions left unmutated in variants. Clonal diversity was possibly underestimated, and the donors were mostly white British, with more females. The study sampled repertoires only after the peak T cell response.

The chain carries TRBV7-6 and TRBJ2-7; the D gene is possibly TRBD2 (6 bases). This sequence was found in an adult who received the AZD1222 COVID-19 vaccine. The sample here was peripheral blood, taken 28 days after the second AZD1222 dose. The CDR3 DNA follows: TGTGCCAGCAGCCTCTCGGAGGGCGAGCAGTACTTC. It translates to CASSLSEGEQYF.